The rows below give T cell receptor beta chains drawn from one sample of a study of cytomegalovirus exposure and HLA in healthy donors. Generated by immunoSEQ multiplex PCR, the TCRdb table keeps only in-frame clones and is missing some. Of around 170,000 clones listed, approximately 80% were seen once; the top ten hold roughly 0.5%. Source material: PBMCs. Receptor source: a woman in her 50s in good health and CMV-seronegative. The CDR3 runs from the conserved cysteine through the conserved F or W. Fields, in order: V gene, D gene, clone size, J gene, CDR3 DNA, CDR3 protein. The D gene is left open where the match is weak. Where a row states a size, it is once, few, many or the class of an expanded clone; other rows omit it.

V: TRBV7-9
D: .
size: .
J: TRBJ1-3
DNA: TGTGCCAGCCGACAGACGAACTCTGGAAACACCATATATTTT
CDR3: CASRQTNSGNTIYF

V: TRBV28
D: TRBD1
size: once
J: TRBJ1-2
DNA: TGTGCCATCTACCTGGGACAGGGGACGGGAGGCTACACCTTC
CDR3: CAIYLGQGTGGYTF

V: TRBV10-2
D: .
size: few
J: TRBJ2-7
DNA: TGCGCCAGCAGCCGAACTCCCTCCTACGAGCAGTACTTC
CDR3: CASSRTPSYEQYF

V: TRBV21-1
D: .
size: few
J: TRBJ1-1
DNA: TGTGCCAGCAGCAAAAGGACGACAGCAAACACTGAAGCTTTCTTT
CDR3: CASSKRTTANTEAFF

V: TRBV5-1
D: TRBD2
size: .
J: TRBJ2-3
DNA: TGCGCCAGCAGCCAGGGACTAGCGGGGGGGACAGATACGCAGTATTTT
CDR3: CASSQGLAGGTDTQYF

V: TRBV4-3
D: .
size: .
J: TRBJ2-2
DNA: TGCGCCAGCAGCCAAGATGTGTCCGGGGAGCCGTTTTTT
CDR3: CASSQDVSGEPFF

V: TRBV11-2
D: TRBD2
size: .
J: TRBJ2-3
DNA: TGTGCCAGCAAGCCGGGACTAGCGGGAGGACGGGGAGATACGCAGTATTTT
CDR3: CASKPGLAGGRGDTQYF

V: TRBV10-2
D: TRBD1
size: .
J: TRBJ2-7
DNA: TGCGCCAGCAGGGACGGACAGGGGGCCTACGAGCAGTACTTC
CDR3: CASRDGQGAYEQYF

V: TRBV28
D: TRBD1
size: .
J: TRBJ1-1
DNA: TGTGCCAGCAAATTGACAGGGAGATGGACTGAAGCTTTCTTT
CDR3: CASKLTGRWTEAFF

V: TRBV5-4
D: .
size: .
J: TRBJ1-1
DNA: TGTGCCAGCAGACCTACCGGGACTAATTTTAACCCTGAAGCTTTCTTT
CDR3: CASRPTGTNFNPEAFF

V: TRBV7-9
D: TRBD2
size: .
J: TRBJ2-3
DNA: TGTGCCAGCAGCTTTTCAATAGCGGGGGGGCACTTTTATTTT
CDR3: CASSFSIAGGHFYF

V: TRBV23-1
D: TRBD2
size: once
J: TRBJ2-5
DNA: TGCGCCAGCAGTCAATCGGGGGGCGGGAGGGCGGAGGAGACCCAGTACTTC
CDR3: CASSQSGGGRAEETQYF

V: TRBV5-1
D: TRBD1
size: .
J: TRBJ1-5
DNA: TGCGCCAGCAGCTTGGGGGACAGGGGGCTGGAGCAGCCCCAGCATTTT
CDR3: CASSLGDRGLEQPQHF

V: TRBV7-2
D: .
size: .
J: TRBJ2-5
DNA: TGTGCCAGCAGCTTTGGACCCGAGGGCTACCAAGAGACCCAGTACTTC
CDR3: CASSFGPEGYQETQYF

V: TRBV18
D: .
size: few
J: TRBJ2-7
DNA: TGTGCCAGCTCACCAAGGAGGGGCGAGCAGTACTTC
CDR3: CASSPRRGEQYF

V: TRBV6-4
D: TRBD1
size: .
J: TRBJ1-2
DNA: TGTGCCAGCAGCGGACAGGGGGCTAGTAGCTACACCTTC
CDR3: CASSGQGASSYTF

V: TRBV6-5
D: TRBD1
size: .
J: TRBJ2-7
DNA: TGTGCCAGCAGTGGGGGGACAGGGAGGTACGAGCAGTACTTC
CDR3: CASSGGTGRYEQYF

V: TRBV27
D: .
size: few
J: TRBJ2-5
DNA: TGTGCCAGCACAGCGGGCTGGGGCAGGGGGCAAGAGACCCAGTACTTC
CDR3: CASTAGWGRGQETQYF

V: TRBV29-1
D: .
size: .
J: TRBJ2-7
DNA: TGCAGCGTTGTTTCCTCGGGTCCCCGTCCGGGCGAGCAGTACTTC
CDR3: CSVVSSGPRPGEQYF

V: TRBV19
D: TRBD2
size: .
J: TRBJ2-1
DNA: TGTGCCAGTAGTGAAACTAGCGGGACCCTCTCCAATGAGCAGTTCTTC
CDR3: CASSETSGTLSNEQFF

V: TRBV2
D: TRBD1
size: .
J: TRBJ2-2
DNA: TGTGCCAGCAGTGAACAGGGGACAGGGGGCCCCGGGGAGCTGTTTTTT
CDR3: CASSEQGTGGPGELFF

V: TRBV9
D: .
size: .
J: TRBJ2-3
DNA: TGTGCCAGCAGCGTAGCTAGCAGTACGCAGTATTTT
CDR3: CASSVASSTQYF

V: TRBV9
D: TRBD2
size: .
J: TRBJ2-1
DNA: TGTGCCAGCAGCGAATCGCTAGCGGGGGACAATGAGCAGTTCTTC
CDR3: CASSESLAGDNEQFF

V: TRBV7-2
D: .
size: few
J: TRBJ1-1
DNA: TGTGCCAGCAGCTTTTCCCAATCGCGAAAAGCTTTCTTT
CDR3: CASSFSQSRKAFF

V: TRBV4-3
D: TRBD1
size: few
J: TRBJ1-2
DNA: TGCGCCAGCAGCCAAGAACGGTCGCACAGGGGCTCTTATGGCTACACCTTC
CDR3: CASSQERSHRGSYGYTF

V: TRBV7-9
D: .
size: .
J: TRBJ2-1
DNA: TGTGCCAGCAGCCTCCCCGGCCCTAGAGGTAATGAGCAGTTCTTC
CDR3: CASSLPGPRGNEQFF